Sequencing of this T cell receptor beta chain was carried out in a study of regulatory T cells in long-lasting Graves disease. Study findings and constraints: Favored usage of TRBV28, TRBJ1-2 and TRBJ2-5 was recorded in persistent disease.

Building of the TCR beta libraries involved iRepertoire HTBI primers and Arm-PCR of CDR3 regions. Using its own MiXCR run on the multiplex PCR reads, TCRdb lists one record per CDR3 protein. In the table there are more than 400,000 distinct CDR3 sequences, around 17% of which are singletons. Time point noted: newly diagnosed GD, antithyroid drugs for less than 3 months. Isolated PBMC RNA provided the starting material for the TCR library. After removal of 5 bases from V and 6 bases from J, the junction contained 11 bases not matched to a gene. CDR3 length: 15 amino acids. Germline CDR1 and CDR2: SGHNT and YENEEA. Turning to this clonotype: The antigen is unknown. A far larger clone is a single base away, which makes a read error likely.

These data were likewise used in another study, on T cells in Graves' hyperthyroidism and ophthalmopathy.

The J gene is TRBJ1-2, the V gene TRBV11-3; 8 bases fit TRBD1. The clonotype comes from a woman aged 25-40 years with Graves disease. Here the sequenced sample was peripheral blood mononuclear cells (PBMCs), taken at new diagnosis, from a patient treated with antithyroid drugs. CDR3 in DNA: TGTGCCAGCAGCCAAACAGGACAGGGATCAAATGGCTACACCTTC. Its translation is CASSQTGQGSNGYTF.